Below are 19 T cell receptor beta chains sequenced from a single sample in a study of cytomegalovirus exposure and HLA in healthy donors. The repertoire was sequenced with immunoSEQ multiplex PCR; TCRdb's copy has only in-frame clones and lacks some. The sample shows some 170,000 clones, around four fifths of them seen only once. Sequenced input: PBMCs. The source of these receptors is a man in his thirties or forties in good health and CMV-seropositive.

This clone was seen once. The V call is TRBV7-2, the J call TRBJ2-5; D might be TRBD2 (6 bases). The V gene's germline CDR1 is SGHTA and CDR2 FQGNSA. The CDR3 consists of 13 residues. Trimming stripped 8 bases from V and 4 bases from J, with 14 bases between. This CDR3 reads CASRGTWLETQYF. The DNA of the CDR3 is TGTGCCAGCCGGGGGACTTGGCTAGAGACCCAGTACTTC. Together with reference TRBV7-2 and TRBJ2-5, the CDR3 gives the full variable domain: GAGVSQSPSNKVTEKGKDVELRCDPISGHTALYWYRQSLGQGLEFLIYFQGNSAPDKSGLPSDRFSAERTGGSVSTLTIQRTQQEDSAVYLCASRGTWLETQYFGPGTRLLVL.

The chain has TRBV30 and TRBJ2-5, with 8 bases lining up with TRBD1. The CDR3 sequence is 16 residues long. The trim removed 2 bases at V and 4 bases at J, leaving 12 bases unmatched. Germline V gene sequence: CDR1 GTSNPN, CDR2 SVGIG (reference sequence). The CDR3 sequence is CAWSRHLRGRGETQYF. The CDR3 bases are TGTGCCTGGAGTAGACACCTCAGGGGGCGCGGAGAGACCCAGTACTTC.

This chain links TRBV19 with TRBJ1-2, with 9 nucleotides matching TRBD1. The germline V gene has CDR1 LNHDA and CDR2 SQIVND (reference sequence). The junction had 14 bases not matched to a gene; V was cut back by 3 bases and J by 0 bases. The length of the CDR3 is 19 residues. For the CDR3, the DNA is TGTGCCAGTAGTATCGGGACAGGGTTCTACAGTCCCCCTAACTATGGCTACACCTTC. It is translated as CASSIGTGFYSPPNYGYTF.

The chain combines TRBV2 with TRBJ2-5; 14 nucleotides agree with TRBD2. Germline V gene lookup returns CDR1 SNHLY and CDR2 FYNNEI. Germline trimming cut 6 bases from V and 4 bases from J; bases unmatched to any gene: 4. The CDR3 has 15 amino acids. The CDR3 sequence: CASSLGLAGGETQYF. The CDR3, as DNA: TGTGCCAGCAGCCTCGGACTAGCGGGGGGAGAGACCCAGTACTTC.

J is TRBJ1-1 and V is TRBV13; 8 bases agree with TRBD1. V dropped 4 bases and J dropped 5; count of bases not matched to a gene: 9. Germline CDR1 and CDR2: PRHDT and FYEKMQ (reference sequence). The CDR3 is 15 amino acids. The CDR3 is CASSSFGQGGTEAFF. The CDR3 region has the DNA TGTGCCAGCAGCTCATTCGGACAGGGAGGGACTGAAGCTTTCTTT.

The V gene is TRBV5-6, the J gene TRBJ2-1, with D possibly TRBD2 on 6 matching bases. The CDR3 runs to 15 residues. Germline loops: CDR1 SGHDT, CDR2 YYEEEE. The V end lost 4 bases, the J end lost 4 bases, and 15 bases lay between the germline ends. CDR3 in DNA: TGTGCCAGCAGCCGAGGAGGGCAGGGTTACAATGAGCAGTTCTTC. Its translation: CASSRGGQGYNEQFF.

The CDR3 DNA follows: TGTGCCAGCAGCTTACTCTGGAACACTGAAGCTTTCTTT. Amino acids: CASSLLWNTEAFF. The chain is built from TRBV7-3 and TRBJ1-1; no firm D call. Trimming left V 2 bases short and J 1 base short, with 5 bases between. This CDR3 has 13 residues. Germline assignment: CDR1 SGHTA and CDR2 FQGTGA.

The rearrangement links TRBV6-4 to TRBJ2-2, with a weak D call TRBD2 (7 bases). Trimming stripped 3 bases from V and 5 bases from J, with 10 bases between. The CDR3 consists of 14 residues. Germline lookup yields CDR1 MRHNA and CDR2 SNTAGT. The DNA of the CDR3 is TGTGCCAGCAGTGAAGAGGGGGGGACCGGGGAGCTGTTTTTT. This sequence encodes CASSEEGGTGELFF.

The chain uses TRBV19 and TRBJ1-2, with a weak D call TRBD1 (6 bases). In germline, CDR1 is LNHDA, CDR2 SQIVND (reference sequence). V was pared by 6 bases and J by 4 bases, with 18 bases between. The CDR3 contains 15 residues. In DNA form, the CDR3 reads TGTGCCAGTAGCCCCGCCAGGGGACGGAGCTATGGCTACACCTTC. Protein sequence: CASSPARGRSYGYTF.

The chain's CDR3 is CASRTRWDTEAFF. Here the CDR3 DNA reads TGTGCCAGCAGGACACGGTGGGACACTGAAGCTTTCTTT. This chain uses TRBV6-1 with TRBJ1-1; D is ambiguous. Deletions cut 6 bases from V and 3 bases from J, with 11 bases between. Germline values: CDR1 MNHNS, CDR2 SASEGT. This CDR3 comprises 13 residues.

The chain uses TRBV4-1 and TRBJ1-3; TRBD1 is a possible D gene (6 bases). Deletions cut 3 bases from V and 4 bases from J, with 13 bases between. The germline gives CDR1 MGHRA, CDR2 YSYEKL. The CDR3 is made up of 15 amino acids. CDR3 in amino acids: CASSHHTGSGNTIYF. The CDR3 DNA follows: TGCGCCAGCAGCCACCACACAGGGTCCGGAAACACCATATATTTT.

The chain links TRBV4-1 to TRBJ2-7, with 15 positions matching TRBD2. Germline loops: CDR1 MGHRA, CDR2 YSYEKL. V lost 1 base and J lost 3; bases outside the gene matches: 7. This CDR3 is built from 18 residues. The CDR3 spells CASSQGGLAGGPSYEQYF. As DNA, the CDR3 is TGCGCCAGCAGCCAAGGAGGACTAGCGGGGGGGCCGAGCTACGAGCAGTACTTC.

This rearrangement joins TRBV7-9 to TRBJ2-7, with 8 bases lining up with TRBD1. The germline CDR1 and CDR2 sequences are SEHNR and FQNEAQ (reference sequence). V lost 2 bases and J lost 6; bases outside the gene matches: 9. CDR3 length equals 15 residues. The chain's CDR3 is CASSLRSGTGSEQYF. Written as DNA, the CDR3 is TGTGCCAGCAGCTTACGCAGTGGGACAGGAAGCGAGCAGTACTTC.

With regard to this clone: The same CDR3 can be traced to other DNA sequences in this sample. The J gene is TRBJ2-3, the V gene TRBV5-1; 12 nucleotides line up with TRBD1. The junction had 2 bases not matched to a gene; V was cut back by 0 bases and J by 6 bases. CDR3 length: 15 residues. The germline V gene has CDR1 SGHRS and CDR2 YFSETQ. CDR3 protein: CASSLEGQGADTQYF. CDR3 nucleotide sequence: TGCGCCAGCAGCTTGGAGGGACAGGGGGCGGATACGCAGTATTTT.

V is TRBV27 and J is TRBJ1-5; D unresolved. The CDR3 length is 15 residues. From germline, CDR1 is MNHEY and CDR2 SMNVEV (reference sequence). Trimming removed 0 bases at V and 9 bases at J, with 15 bases between. The CDR3 here is CASSLSKTAVSPQHF. The CDR3 DNA is TGTGCCAGCAGTTTATCGAAAACAGCGGTTTCGCCCCAGCATTTT.

This clone was observed a handful of times. The chain is built from TRBV2 and TRBJ2-7, with 7 positions matching TRBD1. Unmatched junction bases numbered 7, after V lost 0 bases and J lost 2 bases. Looked up from germline, CDR1 is SNHLY and CDR2 is FYNNEI. This CDR3 contains 16 residues. The CDR3 DNA sequence: TGTGCCAGCAGTGAAGCGGAAGGGACAGCAACCTACGAGCAGTACTTC. It translates to CASSEAEGTATYEQYF.

This chain's CDR3 is CASSLAGSTDTQYF. DNA for the CDR3: TGTGCCAGCAGCCTAGCGGGGAGCACAGATACGCAGTATTTT. V usage is TRBV6-1 and J usage is TRBJ2-3; 9 nucleotides line up with TRBD2. V was pared by 6 bases and J by 0 bases, with 1 base of the junction left unmatched. The CDR3 contains 14 residues. Germline values: CDR1 MNHNS, CDR2 SASEGT.

The chain carries TRBV6-5 and TRBJ2-6; D is unclear. Germline-derived CDR1 and CDR2 are MNHEY and SVGAGI. The CDR3 is made up of 14 amino acids. V dropped 0 bases and J dropped 2 bases, with 2 bases sitting between them. The CDR3 bases are TGTGCCAGCAGTTACTCTACTGGGGCCAACGTCCTGACTTTC. Translation: CASSYSTGANVLTF.

V usage is TRBV7-8 and J usage is TRBJ1-2; TRBD1 matches at 11 bases. From germline, CDR1 is SGHVS and CDR2 FQNEAQ. V lost 5 bases to trimming and J lost 2 bases; unmatched junction nucleotides: 4. The CDR3 extends over 15 amino acids. CDR3 DNA sequence: TGTGCCAGCAGCCCTCGGACAGGGGGCAACTATGGCTACACCTTC. Residues: CASSPRTGGNYGYTF.